The clone carrying this T cell receptor (beta chain) occurred once. This may stem from a read error, because a much larger clone lies one nucleotide away. Amplified TCR beta CDR3 regions came from RNA transcripts. The HTBI primer set drove a first-round RT-PCR of the TCR CDR3. TCRdb re-called the multiplex PCR reads through MiXCR, storing one row per CDR3 protein. The table includes 600,000 or so distinct CDR3 sequences, about 43% detected once. The data were taken from a study of T cells in Graves' hyperthyroidism and ophthalmopathy. Graves' hyperthyroidism was deemed stable given no ophthalmopathy progression within 18 months. Germline V gene sequence: CDR1 SNHLY, CDR2 FYNNEI. This CDR3 region has 11 residues. Trimming pared 7 bases from V and 9 bases from J, leaving 12 bases between.

The TCR sequence derives from a woman younger than 30 with Graves' hyperthyroidism. This rearrangement joins TRBV2 to TRBJ2-5; D not certain. Sequencing input: peripheral blood or thyroid tissue (not recorded which). The CDR3 nucleotides are TGTGCCAGCAAGGGAATTAAGGCCCAGTACTTC. Amino acids: CASKGIKAQYF. The full variable domain, in which reference TRBV2 and TRBJ2-5 provide the parts outside the CDR3, is EPEVTQTPSHQVTQMGQEVILRCVPISNHLYFYWYRQILGQKVEFLVSFYNNEISEKSEIFDDQFSVERPDGSNFTLKIRSTKLEDSAMYFCASKGIKAQYFGPGTRLLVL.